Included here is one TCR beta chain sequence, with context. Its target is not known. This record belongs to a study of T cell responses to AZD1222 COVID-19 vaccine. General study results and limits: Two AZD1222 administrations were followed by greater Spike-specific TCR breadth and depth. Repertoire sampling happened only post peak T cell response.

The assay was immunoSEQ multiplex PCR, and TCRdb's table has in-frame clones only and misses some. The data hold about 97,000 clones, with approximately 86% observed a single time. The CDR3 length is 15 residues. J gave up 4 bases and V 5 bases, and 5 bases lay outside the gene matches. Germline V gives CDR1 SGHTA, CDR2 FQGTGA. This clonotype was obtained from an adult in good health. The rearrangement links TRBV7-3 to TRBJ2-3; 11 bases fit TRBD1. The source material was peripheral blood, sampled on day 0 of AZD1222 vaccination. CDR3 sequence reads: CASSPGQGASDTQYF. The CDR3 coding sequence is TGTGCCAGCAGCCCCGGACAGGGGGCCTCAGATACGCAGTATTTT.